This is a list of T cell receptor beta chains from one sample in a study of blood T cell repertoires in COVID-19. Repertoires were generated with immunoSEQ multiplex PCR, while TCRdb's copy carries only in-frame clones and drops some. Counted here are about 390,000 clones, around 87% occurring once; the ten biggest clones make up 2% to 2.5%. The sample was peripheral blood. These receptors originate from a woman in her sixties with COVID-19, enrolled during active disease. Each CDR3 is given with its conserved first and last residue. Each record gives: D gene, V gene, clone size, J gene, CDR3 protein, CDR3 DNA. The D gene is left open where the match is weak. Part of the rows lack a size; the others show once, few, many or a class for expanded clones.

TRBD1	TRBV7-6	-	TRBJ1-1	CASSPRDRVWGNTEAFF	TGTGCCAGCAGCCCACGGGACAGGGTATGGGGGAACACTGAAGCTTTCTTT
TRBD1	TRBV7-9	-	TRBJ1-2	CASSPRTGNYGYTF	TGTGCCAGCAGCCCTCGGACAGGGAACTATGGCTACACCTTC
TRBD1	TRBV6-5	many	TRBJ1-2	CASSYLRTGGSYGYTF	TGTGCCAGCAGTTACCTTAGGACAGGGGGCAGCTATGGCTACACCTTC
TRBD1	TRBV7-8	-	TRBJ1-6	CASSARDRISPLHF	TGTGCCAGCAGCGCCCGGGACAGAATATCACCCCTCCACTTT
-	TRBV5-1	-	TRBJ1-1	CASSFGGAEAFF	TGCGCCAGCAGCTTCGGGGGAGCTGAAGCTTTCTTT
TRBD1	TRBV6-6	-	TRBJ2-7	CASSYSPGQGIPEQYF	TGTGCCAGCAGTTACTCTCCCGGACAGGGAATCCCCGAGCAGTACTTC
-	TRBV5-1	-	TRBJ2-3	CASTWAGGTDTQYF	TGCGCCAGCACCTGGGCAGGGGGCACAGATACGCAGTATTTT
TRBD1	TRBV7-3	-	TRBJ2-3	CASSRDRTQYF	TGTGCCAGCAGCCGGGACAGAACGCAGTATTTT
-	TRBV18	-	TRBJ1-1	CASSPGLNTEAFF	TGTGCCAGCTCTCCGGGACTCAACACTGAAGCTTTCTTT
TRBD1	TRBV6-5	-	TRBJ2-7	CASSPGQGTYEQYF	TGTGCCAGCAGCCCGGGACAGGGGACTTACGAGCAGTACTTC
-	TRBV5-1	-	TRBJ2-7	CASSHNTEQYF	TGCGCCAGCAGCCATAACACGGAGCAGTACTTC
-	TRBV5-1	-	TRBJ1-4	CASSEGAGEKLFF	TGCGCCAGCAGCGAGGGCGCCGGTGAAAAACTGTTTTTT
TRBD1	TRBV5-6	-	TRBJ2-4	CASSLTGARGIQYF	TGTGCCAGCAGCTTGACAGGGGCCAGGGGCATTCAGTACTTC
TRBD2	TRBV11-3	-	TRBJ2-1	CASSPGTSGGQIF	TGTGCCAGCAGCCCCGGGACTAGCGGGGGGCAGATCTTC
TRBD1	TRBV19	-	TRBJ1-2	CASSIVGQGVRGYTF	TGTGCCAGTAGTATCGTAGGGCAGGGGGTACGGGGCTACACCTTC
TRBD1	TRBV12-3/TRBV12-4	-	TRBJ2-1	CASSQNLQGAIF	TGTGCCAGCAGCCAGAATCTGCAGGGGGCGATCTTC
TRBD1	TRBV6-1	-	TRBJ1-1	CASSSSGTGGTEAFF	TGTGCCAGCAGTTCGTCCGGGACAGGGGGCACTGAAGCTTTCTTT
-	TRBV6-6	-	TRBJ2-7	CASSYSPRYEQYF	TGTGCCAGCAGTTACTCGCCCCGGTACGAGCAGTACTTC
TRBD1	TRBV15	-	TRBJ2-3	CATRSAGGAADTQYF	TGTGCCACCAGGTCGGCAGGGGGCGCCGCAGATACGCAGTATTTT
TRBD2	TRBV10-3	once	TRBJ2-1	CAISESSGGILNEQFF	TGTGCCATCAGTGAATCTAGCGGGGGGATATTAAATGAGCAGTTCTTC
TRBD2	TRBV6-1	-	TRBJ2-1	CASSEDRGGPYNEQFF	TGTGCCAGCAGTGAAGACCGGGGGGGCCCCTACAATGAGCAGTTCTTC
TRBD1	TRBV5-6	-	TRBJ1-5	CASSLTGDQPQHF	TGTGCCAGCAGCCTGACAGGGGATCAGCCCCAGCATTTT
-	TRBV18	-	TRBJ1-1	CASFKERPNTEAFF	TGTGCCAGCTTCAAGGAGCGCCCGAACACTGAAGCTTTCTTT
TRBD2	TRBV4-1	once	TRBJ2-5	CASSQDRGGPAETQYF	TGCGCCAGCAGCCAAGATCGCGGGGGGCCAGCAGAGACCCAGTACTTC
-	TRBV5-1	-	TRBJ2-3	CASSRTETVQADTQYF	TGCGCCAGCAGCCGGACAGAGACAGTACAGGCAGATACGCAGTATTTT
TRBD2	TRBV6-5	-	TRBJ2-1	CASSSGGRNEQFF	TGTGCCAGCAGTTCGGGGGGACGGAATGAGCAGTTCTTC
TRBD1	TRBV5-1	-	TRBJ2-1	CASGQGFDEQFF	TGCGCCAGCGGACAGGGGTTTGATGAGCAGTTCTTC
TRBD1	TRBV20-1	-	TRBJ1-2	CSASVDRINYGYTF	TGCAGTGCTAGTGTGGACAGGATTAACTATGGCTACACCTTC
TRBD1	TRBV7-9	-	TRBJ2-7	CASSFGTGRENEQYF	TGTGCCAGCAGCTTCGGGACAGGCCGGGAGAACGAGCAGTACTTC
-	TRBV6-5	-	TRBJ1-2	CASRPQGHDGYTF	TGTGCCAGCAGGCCACAGGGTCACGATGGCTACACCTTC
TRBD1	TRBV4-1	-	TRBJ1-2	CASSQDSGGAYGYTF	TGCGCCAGCAGCCAAGATTCAGGGGGCGCCTATGGCTACACCTTC
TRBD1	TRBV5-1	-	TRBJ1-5	CASSLSLGQHSNQPQHF	TGCGCCAGCAGCTTGAGCTTGGGACAGCATAGCAATCAGCCCCAGCATTTT
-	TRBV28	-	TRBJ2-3	CASRSTGSTDTQYF	TGTGCCAGCAGATCAACAGGGTCCACAGATACGCAGTATTTT
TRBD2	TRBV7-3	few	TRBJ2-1	CASSLRGGSYNEQFF	TGTGCCAGCAGCTTACGGGGGGGCTCCTACAATGAGCAGTTCTTC
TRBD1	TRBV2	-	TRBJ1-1	CASRRTGPMNTEAFF	TGTGCCAGCAGGAGGACAGGGCCCATGAACACTGAAGCTTTCTTT
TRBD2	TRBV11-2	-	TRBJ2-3	CASTLYTSGGIDTQYF	TGTGCCAGCACCCTTTATACTAGCGGGGGGATAGATACGCAGTATTTT
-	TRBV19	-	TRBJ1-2	CASRARGENYGYTF	TGTGCCAGTAGGGCGCGGGGAGAGAACTATGGCTACACCTTC
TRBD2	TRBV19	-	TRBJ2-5	CASSISPSGQETQYF	TGTGCCAGTAGTATTTCCCCTAGCGGGCAAGAGACCCAGTACTTC
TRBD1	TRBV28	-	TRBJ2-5	CASRALQGRETQYF	TGTGCCAGCAGAGCCCTACAGGGGCGAGAGACCCAGTACTTC
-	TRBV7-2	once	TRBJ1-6	CASSFTDNYNSPLHF	TGTGCCAGCAGCTTTACGGACAACTATAATTCACCCCTCCACTTT
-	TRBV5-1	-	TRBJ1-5	CASSIDSLKQPQHF	TGCGCCAGCAGCATAGACAGCCTTAAACAGCCCCAGCATTTT
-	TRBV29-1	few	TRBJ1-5	CSVEKTPRGPQHF	TGCAGCGTTGAAAAGACTCCTCGTGGCCCCCAGCATTTT
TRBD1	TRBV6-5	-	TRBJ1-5	CASRPGQGNQPQHF	TGTGCCAGCAGACCGGGACAGGGCAATCAGCCCCAGCATTTT
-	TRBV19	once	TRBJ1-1	CASSPRGWAEAFF	TGTGCCAGTAGCCCTCGGGGTTGGGCTGAAGCTTTCTTT
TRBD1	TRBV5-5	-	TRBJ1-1	CASSWTGTGFMNTEAFF	TGTGCCAGCAGCTGGACGGGGACAGGATTCATGAACACTGAAGCTTTCTTT
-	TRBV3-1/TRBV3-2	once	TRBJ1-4	CASSLNNEKLFF	TGTGCCAGCAGCCTAAATAATGAAAAACTGTTTTTT
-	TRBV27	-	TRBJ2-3	CASSLSSRGVQYF	TGTGCCAGCAGTTTATCGAGTAGGGGCGTGCAGTATTTT
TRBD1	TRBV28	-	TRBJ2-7	CASSPPGQETYEQYF	TGTGCCAGCAGCCCCCCGGGACAGGAAACCTACGAGCAGTACTTC
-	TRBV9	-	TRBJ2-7	CASSVDRGSSYEQYF	TGTGCCAGCAGCGTAGATAGAGGGAGCTCCTACGAGCAGTACTTC
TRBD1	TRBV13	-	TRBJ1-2	CASSRQGIYGYTF	TGTGCCAGCAGCCGACAGGGGATCTATGGCTACACCTTC
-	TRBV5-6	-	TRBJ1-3	CASSLAGREGNTIYF	TGTGCCAGCAGCTTGGCAGGGCGGGAGGGAAACACCATATATTTT
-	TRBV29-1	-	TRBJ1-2	CSVGSPGGSYTF	TGCAGCGTCGGATCACCGGGGGGGAGCTACACCTTC
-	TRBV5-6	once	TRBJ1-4	CASSSTNPGNEKLFF	TGTGCCAGCAGCTCAACCAATCCGGGAAATGAAAAACTGTTTTTT
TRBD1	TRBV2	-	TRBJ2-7	CASTGDRGPAGRGAQYF	TGTGCCAGCACAGGGGACAGGGGGCCCGCGGGACGTGGTGCGCAGTACTTC
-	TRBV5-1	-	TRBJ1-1	CASSSGQNTEAFF	TGCGCCAGCAGCTCGGGACAGAACACTGAAGCTTTCTTT